This paragraph reports one T cell receptor (beta chain). The data originate from a study of PD-L1 blockade in urothelial cancer. Trimming removed 5 bases at V and 6 bases at J, with 14 bases between. The germline V gene has CDR1 SNHLY and CDR2 FYNNEI. The CDR3 has 14 residues. This table comes from immunoSEQ multiplex PCR, and its TCRdb copy is limited to in-frame clones, with some not included. The data contain about 72,000 clones, around 84% of them singletons. Sequenced material: PBMCs, taken around atezolizumab (anti-PD-L1) treatment. The chain is built from TRBV2 and TRBJ1-5; the D is unclear. The clonotype comes from a man aged 70-80 years with urothelial cancer. The CDR3 DNA follows: TGTGCCAGCAGTAGGAACCTAGTAGGTCAGCCCCAGCATTTT. It codes for CASSRNLVGQPQHF. The complete variable domain, with remaining parts taken from reference TRBV2 and TRBJ1-5, reads EPEVTQTPSHQVTQMGQEVILRCVPISNHLYFYWYRQILGQKVEFLVSFYNNEISEKSEIFDDQFSVERPDGSNFTLKIRSTKLEDSAMYFCASSRNLVGQPQHFGDGTRLSIL.